This is a list of T cell receptor beta chains from one sample in a study of blood T cell repertoires in COVID-19. Assay: immunoSEQ multiplex PCR; the TCRdb copy retains only in-frame clones and omits some. The table lists roughly 230,000 clones, about nine tenths of them singletons. Sequenced material: peripheral blood. These receptors were taken from a man in his thirties or forties with COVID-19, enrolled during active disease. Each CDR3 is given with its conserved first and last residue. The D gene is left open where the match is weak. Size values are once, few and many counts, or a class for expanded clones, and some rows have none.

TRBJ2-5 | TRBD2 | - | TRBV2 | TGTGCCAGCAGTGAAGTTAGCGGGGGGGCCGGTGAGACCCAGTACTTC | CASSEVSGGAGETQYF
TRBJ1-2 | - | - | TRBV7-9 | TGTGCCAGCAGCTTAGCCGACAGGCCCCTGGGCTACACCTTC | CASSLADRPLGYTF
TRBJ1-1 | - | few | TRBV24-1 | TGTGCCACCAGTGATGCACAGGGACGAAGGGCTTTCTTT | CATSDAQGRRAFF
TRBJ2-1 | TRBD2 | - | TRBV19 | TGTGCCAGTAGTATAACCGGAGCGGGGGGTGCTAATGAGCAGTTCTTC | CASSITGAGGANEQFF
TRBJ2-3 | TRBD2 | - | TRBV5-1 | TGCGCCAGCAGGGACGCGGGGGGACTCACAGATACGCAGTATTTT | CASRDAGGLTDTQYF
TRBJ1-1 | - | - | TRBV7-3 | TGTGCCAGCAGCTTACAGGGGACGAGCACTGAAGCTTTCTTT | CASSLQGTSTEAFF
TRBJ1-2 | TRBD1 | - | TRBV2 | TGTGCCAGCAGCGCGGACAGGAAATCCTATGGCTACACCTTC | CASSADRKSYGYTF
TRBJ1-3 | - | once | TRBV2 | TGTGCCAGCAGCGTCTCCCAGGGGATTCGTGGAAACACCATATATTTT | CASSVSQGIRGNTIYF
TRBJ1-6 | TRBD1 | - | TRBV2 | TGTGCCAGCGAGCAGGGGGCGAGTAATTCACCCCTCCACTTT | CASEQGASNSPLHF
TRBJ1-3 | - | - | TRBV5-4 | TGTGCCAGCAGCTTGAGATCGGGAGCTGGAAACACCATATATTTT | CASSLRSGAGNTIYF